This passage covers 6 T cell receptor beta chains from one sample sequenced in a study of shared clonotypes between healthy human individuals. Using immunoSEQ multiplex PCR, the repertoire was profiled, and TCRdb retains in-frame clones only, with some absent. The sample includes roughly 1.5 million clones, 98% seen only once; the top ten take 0.45%. What was sequenced was naive CD4+ T cells sorted from blood. Described subset: CD45RA+ positively selected. These receptor sequences come from a man aged 25 to 40 in good health.

This clone has just one count. V and J are TRBV7-9 and TRBJ2-5, with 7 nucleotides matching TRBD2. The V gene end was trimmed by 3 bases and the J gene end by 2 bases; junction bases not matched to a gene: 6. The germline gives CDR1 SEHNR, CDR2 FQNEAQ (reference sequence). The CDR3 is 15 residues long. Written as DNA, the CDR3 is TGTGCCAGCAGCTTTTGGCTAGCGGAACAAGAGACCCAGTACTTC. Protein: CASSFWLAEQETQYF.

This chain links TRBV27 with TRBJ2-5; no definite D call. CDR3 size: 12 residues. Trimming cost V 7 bases and J 5 bases, with 11 bases left between them. CDR1 is MNHEY, CDR2 SMNVEV, per germline (reference sequence). Written as DNA, the CDR3 is TGTGCCAGCACCGATCGCTACGAGACCCAGTACTTC. This encodes CASTDRYETQYF.

The chain recombines TRBV7-9 with TRBJ1-2; D not resolved. The CDR3 length is 14 residues. Per germline, CDR1 SEHNR and CDR2 FQNEAQ (reference sequence). Trimming took 4 bases from V and 2 from J, leaving 11 bases between them. CDR3 nucleotide sequence: TGTGCCAGCAGCTCGAACCAGGTCAACTATGGCTACACCTTC. Residues: CASSSNQVNYGYTF. The entire variable domain, with the rest obtained from reference TRBV7-9 and TRBJ1-2, is as follows: DTGVSQNPRHKITKRGQNVTFRCDPISEHNRLYWYRQTLGQGPEFLTYFQNEAQLEKSRLLSDRFSAERPKGSFSTLEIQRTEQGDSAMYLCASSSNQVNYGYTFGSGTRLTVV.

The CDR3 DNA reads TGTGCCAGCAGCTTGGTGGGGGACAGGGCATCAGTCTATGGCTACACCTTC. It translates to CASSLVGDRASVYGYTF. The chain has TRBV5-6 and TRBJ1-2, with 9 bases matching TRBD1. Germline V gene lookup returns CDR1 SGHDT and CDR2 YYEEEE. V lost 0 bases, J lost 4 bases, and 10 bases stayed unmatched. This CDR3 spans 17 amino acids.

Turning to this clone: Compared with germline, one end of the junction differs, possibly owing to a read error. The chain recombines TRBV18 with TRBJ2-3; D is undetermined. Germline V gene data show CDR1 as KGHSH and CDR2 as LQKENI. The CDR3 has 15 residues. CDR3 sequence reads: CASSPNRAPTHTQYF. The CDR3 nucleotides are TGTGCCAGCTCACCCAACCGGGCGCCCACACATACGCAGTATTTT.

CDR3 coding DNA: TGTGCCAGTAGTAAACCGGGACAGGGGAATCAGCCCCAGCATTTT. The encoded protein is CASSKPGQGNQPQHF. J is TRBJ1-5 and V is TRBV19, with TRBD1 matching 10 bases. V lost 4 bases, J lost 4 bases, and 4 bases stayed unmatched. There are 15 residues in the CDR3. The V gene's germline CDR1 is LNHDA and CDR2 SQIVND (reference sequence). The variable domain in full, with the rest retrieved from reference TRBV19 and TRBJ1-5, is DGGITQSPKYLFRKEGQNVTLSCEQNLNHDAMYWYRQDPGQGLRLIYYSQIVNDFQKGDIAEGYSVSREKKESFPLTVTSAQKNPTAFYLCASSKPGQGNQPQHFGDGTRLSIL.